This T cell receptor (beta chain) was captured in a study of blood T cell repertoires in COVID-19. Study-level information: The study drew acute and convalescent COVID-19 samples from the United States, Italy and Spain. Sources were T cells, B-cell-depleted T cells, or PBMCs; the material itself was cDNA or gDNA.

The germline CDR1 and CDR2 sequences are SNHLY and FYNNEI. Trimming removed 4 bases from V and 6 bases from J; junction bases left unmatched: 6. The length of the CDR3 is 16 residues. Per the study methods: Reference gene primers were amplified, and this amplification served to estimate nucleated cell counts. The protocol was immunoSEQ multiplex PCR, while the TCRdb copy is restricted to in-frame clones and leaves out a portion. That table furnishes V, J and clone size, whereas the DNA furnished D and trimming. The repertoire holds 200,000 to 250,000 clones, with approximately 90% as singletons. The sequenced sample consisted of PBMCs or T cells enriched from blood (not recorded which). The chain recombines TRBV2 with TRBJ1-6; TRBD1 matches at 10 bases. The sequence was collected from a woman aged 40 to 55 with acute COVID-19. CDR3 protein: CASSAGQGVVNSPLHF. In nucleotides, the CDR3 is TGTGCCAGCAGTGCAGGACAGGGGGTGGTTAATTCACCCCTCCACTTT. The whole variable domain, filled in from reference TRBV2 and TRBJ1-6, reads EPEVTQTPSHQVTQMGQEVILRCVPISNHLYFYWYRQILGQKVEFLVSFYNNEISEKSEIFDDQFSVERPDGSNFTLKIRSTKLEDSAMYFCASSAGQGVVNSPLHFGNGTRLTVT.